This TCR beta chain emerged from a study of blood T cell repertoires in COVID-19. For the study at large: Both acute and convalescent COVID-19 samples were obtained from the United States, Italy and Spain.

Repertoires were generated with immunoSEQ multiplex PCR, while TCRdb's copy carries only in-frame clones and drops some. The sample lists approximately 500,000 clones, 80% to 90% seen once, with around 0.95% in the top ten. Followed longitudinally, the Seattle patients had been enrolled during active infection. Germline V CDR1 and CDR2: SGHTA, FQGTGA. CDR3 size: 13 residues. Trimming removed 4 bases at V and 4 bases at J, with 7 bases between. The sequencing sample was made of peripheral blood. V gene TRBV7-3 combines with J gene TRBJ2-2; perhaps TRBD2 as D (6 bases). The TCR originated in a man aged 18 to 29 with COVID-19, enrolled during active disease. The CDR3 nucleotides are TGTGCCAGCAGCTCCGGGAGCACCGGGGAGCTGTTTTTT. Protein sequence: CASSSGSTGELFF.